The present T cell receptor (beta chain) was sequenced within a study of identical twins. Whole-study results and caveats: Cross-sectional statistical analysis was relied on for the conclusions, without the same donors being followed.

V lost 6 bases to trimming and J lost 4 bases, with 16 bases between them. The CDR3 covers 15 residues. Concerning this clonotype: What it binds is not known.

TCRdb re-derived calls from the 5' RACE reads in MiXCR, one entry per CDR3 protein. The sample lists 690,000 or so distinct CDR3 sequences, approximately 9% occurring once. Separately, the same data were catalogued under a study of yellow fever vaccine responses in identical twins. That work contributes: Each twin's T cell response to the vaccine was reported to look partly convergent and partly personalized.

Sequencing was carried out using PBMCs. This sequence originates from a woman aged 18-29 years in good health. This chain connects TRBV12-3 or TRBV12-4 to TRBJ1-3; D is uncertain. Here the CDR3 DNA reads TGTGCCAGCAGCCGCTCCGAGGGTATCGGAAACACCATATATTTT. It specifies CASSRSEGIGNTIYF.